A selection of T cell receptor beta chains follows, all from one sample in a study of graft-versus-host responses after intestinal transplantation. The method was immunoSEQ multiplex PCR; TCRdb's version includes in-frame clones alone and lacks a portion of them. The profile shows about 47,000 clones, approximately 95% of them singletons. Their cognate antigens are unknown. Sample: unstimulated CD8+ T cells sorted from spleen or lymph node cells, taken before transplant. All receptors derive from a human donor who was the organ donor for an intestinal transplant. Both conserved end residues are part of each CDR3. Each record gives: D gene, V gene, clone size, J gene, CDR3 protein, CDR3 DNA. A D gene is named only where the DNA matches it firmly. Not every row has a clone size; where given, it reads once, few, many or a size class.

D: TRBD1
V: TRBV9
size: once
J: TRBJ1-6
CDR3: CASSETGANSPLHF
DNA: TGTGCCAGCAGCGAGACAGGGGCCAATTCACCCCTCCACTTT

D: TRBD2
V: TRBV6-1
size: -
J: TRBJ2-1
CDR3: CAGSAGGPYNEQFF
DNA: TGTGCCGGCTCTGCGGGGGGACCCTACAATGAGCAGTTCTTC

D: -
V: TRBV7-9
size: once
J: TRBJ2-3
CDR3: CASSSGQSDTQYF
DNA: TGTGCCAGCAGCTCCGGACAGTCAGATACGCAGTATTTT

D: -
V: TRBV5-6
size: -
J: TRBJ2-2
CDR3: CASSLEAGSTGELFF
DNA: TGTGCCAGCAGCTTGGAGGCGGGAAGCACCGGGGAGCTGTTTTTT

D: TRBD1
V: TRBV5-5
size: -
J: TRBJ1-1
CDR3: CASSPQGARTEAFF
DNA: TGTGCCAGCAGCCCACAGGGGGCGCGCACTGAAGCTTTCTTT

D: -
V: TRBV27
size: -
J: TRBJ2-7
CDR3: CASSSGWGRDEQYF
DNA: TGTGCCAGCAGTTCGGGATGGGGGAGAGACGAGCAGTACTTC

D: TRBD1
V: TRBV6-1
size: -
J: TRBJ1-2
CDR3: CASSGAGTGERAPYGYTF
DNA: TGTGCCAGCAGTGGCGCCGGGACAGGGGAAAGGGCCCCCTATGGCTACACCTTC

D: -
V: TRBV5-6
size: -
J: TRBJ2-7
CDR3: CASSRGDSSYEQYF
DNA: TGTGCCAGCAGCAGGGGCGACAGCTCCTACGAGCAGTACTTC

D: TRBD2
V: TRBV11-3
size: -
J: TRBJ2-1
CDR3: CASNSGTSPSYNEQFF
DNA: TGTGCCAGCAATTCCGGGACTAGCCCCTCCTACAATGAGCAGTTCTTC

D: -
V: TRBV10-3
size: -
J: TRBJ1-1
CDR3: CAISEDTNTEAFF
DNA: TGTGCCATCAGTGAGGACACGAACACTGAAGCTTTCTTT

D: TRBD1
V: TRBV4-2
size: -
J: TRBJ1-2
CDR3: CASSQTRQGLTGYGYTF
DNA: TGTGCCAGCAGCCAAACCCGACAGGGTTTAACGGGGTATGGCTACACCTTC

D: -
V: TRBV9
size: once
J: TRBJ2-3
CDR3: CASSADTDTQYF
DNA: TGTGCCAGCAGCGCTGACACAGATACGCAGTATTTT

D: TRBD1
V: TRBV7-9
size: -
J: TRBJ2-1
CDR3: CASSPSTGGYYNEQFF
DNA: TGTGCCAGCAGCCCGAGTACAGGGGGCTACTACAATGAGCAGTTCTTC

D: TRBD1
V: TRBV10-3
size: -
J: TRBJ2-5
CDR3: CAISEGTGGGLETQYF
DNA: TGTGCCATCAGTGAGGGGACAGGGGGCGGCTTGGAGACCCAGTACTTC

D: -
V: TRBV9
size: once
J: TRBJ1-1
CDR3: CASSVEGAPTEAFF
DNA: TGTGCCAGCAGCGTAGAGGGAGCGCCCACTGAAGCTTTCTTT

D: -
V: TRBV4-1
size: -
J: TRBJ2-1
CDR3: CASSQDNEQFF
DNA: TGCGCCAGCAGCCAGGACAATGAGCAGTTCTTC

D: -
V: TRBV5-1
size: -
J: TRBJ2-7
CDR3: CASSLGTYEQYF
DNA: TGCGCCAGCAGCTTGGGCACCTACGAGCAGTACTTC

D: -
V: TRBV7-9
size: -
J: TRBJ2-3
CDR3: CASSSNPGPSTDTQYF
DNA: TGCGCCAGCAGCTCTAACCCGGGACCTAGCACAGATACGCAGTATTTT

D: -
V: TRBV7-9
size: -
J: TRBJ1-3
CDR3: CASRGSLLGNTIYF
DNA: TGTGCCAGCAGGGGCTCGTTGTTGGGAAACACCATATATTTT